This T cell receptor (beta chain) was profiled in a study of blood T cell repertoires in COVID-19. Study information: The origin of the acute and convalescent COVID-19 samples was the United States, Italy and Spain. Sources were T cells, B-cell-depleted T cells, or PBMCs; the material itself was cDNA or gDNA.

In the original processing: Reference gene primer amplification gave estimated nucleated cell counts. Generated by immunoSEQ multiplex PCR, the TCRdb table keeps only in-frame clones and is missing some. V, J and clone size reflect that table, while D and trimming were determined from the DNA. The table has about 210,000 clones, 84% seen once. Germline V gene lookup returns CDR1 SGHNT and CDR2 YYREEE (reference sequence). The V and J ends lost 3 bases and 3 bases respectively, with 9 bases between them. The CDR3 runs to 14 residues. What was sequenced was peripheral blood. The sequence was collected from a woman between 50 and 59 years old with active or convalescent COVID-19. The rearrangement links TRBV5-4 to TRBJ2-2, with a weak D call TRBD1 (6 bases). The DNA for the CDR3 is TGTGCCAGCAGCTCTAGGACAGACACCGGGGAGCTGTTTTTT. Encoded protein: CASSSRTDTGELFF.